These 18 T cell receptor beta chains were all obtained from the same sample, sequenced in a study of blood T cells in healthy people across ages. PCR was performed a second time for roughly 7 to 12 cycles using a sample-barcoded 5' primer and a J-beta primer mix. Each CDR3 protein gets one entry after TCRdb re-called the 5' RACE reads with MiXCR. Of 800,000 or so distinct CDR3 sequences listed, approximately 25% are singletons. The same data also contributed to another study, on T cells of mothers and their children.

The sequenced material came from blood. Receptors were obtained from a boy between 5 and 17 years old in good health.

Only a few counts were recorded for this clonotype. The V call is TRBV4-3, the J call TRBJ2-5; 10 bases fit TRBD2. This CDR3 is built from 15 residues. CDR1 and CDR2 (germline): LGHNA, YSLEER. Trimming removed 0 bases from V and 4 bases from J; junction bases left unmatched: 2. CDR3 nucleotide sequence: TGCGCCAGCAGCCAAGATCGACTAGCGGGAGAGACCCAGTACTTC. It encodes CASSQDRLAGETQYF.

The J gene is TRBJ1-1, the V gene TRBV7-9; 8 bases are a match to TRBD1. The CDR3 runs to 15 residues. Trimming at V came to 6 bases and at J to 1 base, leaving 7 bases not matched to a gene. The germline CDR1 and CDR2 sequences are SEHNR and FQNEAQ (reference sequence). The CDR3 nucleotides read TGTGCCAGCAGACCCACAGGGGGATGGAACACTGAAGCTTTCTTT. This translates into CASRPTGGWNTEAFF.

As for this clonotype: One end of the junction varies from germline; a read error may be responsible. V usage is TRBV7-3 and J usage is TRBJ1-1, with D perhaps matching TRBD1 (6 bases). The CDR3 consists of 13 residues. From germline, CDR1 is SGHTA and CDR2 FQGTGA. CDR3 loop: CASSPGAETEAFF. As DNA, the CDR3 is TGCGCCAGCAGCCCAGGGGCGGAAACTGAAGCTTTCTTT. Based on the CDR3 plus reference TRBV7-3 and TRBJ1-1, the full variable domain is GAGVSQTPSNKVTEKGKYVELRCDPISGHTALYWYRQSLGQGPEFLIYFQGTGAADDSGLPNDRFFAVRPEGSVSTLKIQRTERGDSAVYLCASSPGAETEAFFGQGTRLTVV.

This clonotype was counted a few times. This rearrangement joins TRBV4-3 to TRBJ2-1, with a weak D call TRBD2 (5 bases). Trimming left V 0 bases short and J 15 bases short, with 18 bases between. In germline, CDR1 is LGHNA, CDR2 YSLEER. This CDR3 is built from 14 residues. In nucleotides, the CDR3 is TGCGCCAGCAGCCAAGATCCCGCGGGTGGACGTAGGTTCTTC. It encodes CASSQDPAGGRRFF.

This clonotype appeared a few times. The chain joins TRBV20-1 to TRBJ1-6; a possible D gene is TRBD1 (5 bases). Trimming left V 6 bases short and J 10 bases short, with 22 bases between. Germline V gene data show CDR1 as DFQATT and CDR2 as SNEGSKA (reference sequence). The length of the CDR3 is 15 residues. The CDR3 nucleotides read TGCAGTGCATTCTCCTCCCGGGGCCCGGGATCACCCCTCCACTTT. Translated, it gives CSAFSSRGPGSPLHF.

DNA for the CDR3: TGTGCCACCAGCAGAGATATTCCAGATACGCAGTATTTT. It is translated as CATSRDIPDTQYF. V usage is TRBV15 and J usage is TRBJ2-3; no clear D. V shed 0 bases and J shed 4 bases, with 5 bases lying between them. The CDR3 length is 13 residues. Germline V gene sequence: CDR1 LNHNV, CDR2 YYDKDF (reference sequence).

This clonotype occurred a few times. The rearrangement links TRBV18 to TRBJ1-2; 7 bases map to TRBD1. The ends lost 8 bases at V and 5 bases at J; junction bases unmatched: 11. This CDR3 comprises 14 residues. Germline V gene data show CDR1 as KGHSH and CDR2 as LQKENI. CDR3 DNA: TGTGCCAGCACGCCGGACAGGACCTATTATGGCTACACCTTC. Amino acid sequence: CASTPDRTYYGYTF. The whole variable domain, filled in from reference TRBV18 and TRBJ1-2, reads NAGVMQNPRHLVRRRGQEARLRCSPMKGHSHVYWYRQLPEEGLKFMVYLQKENIIDESGMPKERFSAEFPKEGPSILRIQQVVRGDSAAYFCASTPDRTYYGYTFGSGTRLTVV.

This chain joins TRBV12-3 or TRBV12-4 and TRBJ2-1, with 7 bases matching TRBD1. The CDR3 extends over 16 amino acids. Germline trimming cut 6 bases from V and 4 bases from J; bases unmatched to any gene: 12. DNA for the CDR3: TGTGCCAGCAGCCGACAGGGCCCATACTATTACAATGAGCAGTTCTTC. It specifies CASSRQGPYYYNEQFF.

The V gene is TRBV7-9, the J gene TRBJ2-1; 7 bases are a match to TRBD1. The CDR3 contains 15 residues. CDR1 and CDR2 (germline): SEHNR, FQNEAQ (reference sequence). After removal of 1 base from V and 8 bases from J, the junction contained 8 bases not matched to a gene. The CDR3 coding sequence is TGTGCCAGCAGCTTAGTGGGACAGTACATCCATGAGCAGTTCTTC. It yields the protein CASSLVGQYIHEQFF.

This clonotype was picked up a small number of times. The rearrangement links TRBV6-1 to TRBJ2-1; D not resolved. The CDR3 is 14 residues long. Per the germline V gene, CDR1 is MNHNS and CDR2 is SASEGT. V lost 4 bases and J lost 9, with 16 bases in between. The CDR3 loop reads CASSANGQSTEQFF. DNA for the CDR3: TGTGCCAGCAGTGCGAACGGGCAGTCCACTGAGCAGTTCTTC.

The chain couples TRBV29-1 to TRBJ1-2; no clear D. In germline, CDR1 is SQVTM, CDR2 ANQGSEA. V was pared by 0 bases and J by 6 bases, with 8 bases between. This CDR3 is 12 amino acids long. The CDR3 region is CSVEDDGHGYTF. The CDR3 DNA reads TGCAGCGTTGAAGATGACGGCCATGGCTACACCTTC.

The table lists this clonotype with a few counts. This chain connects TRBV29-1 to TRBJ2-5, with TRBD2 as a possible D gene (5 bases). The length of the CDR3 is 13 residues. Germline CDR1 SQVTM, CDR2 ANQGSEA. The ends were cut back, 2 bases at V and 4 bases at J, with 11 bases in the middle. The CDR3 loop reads CSVEFGLAETQYF. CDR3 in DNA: TGCAGCGTTGAATTCGGCCTAGCAGAGACCCAGTACTTC.

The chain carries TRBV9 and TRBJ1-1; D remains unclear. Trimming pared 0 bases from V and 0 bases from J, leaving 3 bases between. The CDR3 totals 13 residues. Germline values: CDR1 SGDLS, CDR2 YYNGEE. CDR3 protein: CASSVAVNTEAFF. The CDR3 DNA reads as TGTGCCAGCAGCGTAGCAGTGAACACTGAAGCTTTCTTT.

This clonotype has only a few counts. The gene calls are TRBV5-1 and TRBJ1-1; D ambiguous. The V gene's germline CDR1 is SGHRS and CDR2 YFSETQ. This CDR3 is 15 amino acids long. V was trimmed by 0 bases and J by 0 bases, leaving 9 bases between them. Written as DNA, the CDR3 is TGCGCCAGCAGCTTGGACGGGCGGCTGAACACTGAAGCTTTCTTT. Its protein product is CASSLDGRLNTEAFF. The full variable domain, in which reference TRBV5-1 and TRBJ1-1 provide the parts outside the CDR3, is KAGVTQTPRYLIKTRGQQVTLSCSPISGHRSVSWYQQTPGQGLQFLFEYFSETQRNKGNFPGRFSGRQFSNSRSEMNVSTLELGDSALYLCASSLDGRLNTEAFFGQGTRLTVV.

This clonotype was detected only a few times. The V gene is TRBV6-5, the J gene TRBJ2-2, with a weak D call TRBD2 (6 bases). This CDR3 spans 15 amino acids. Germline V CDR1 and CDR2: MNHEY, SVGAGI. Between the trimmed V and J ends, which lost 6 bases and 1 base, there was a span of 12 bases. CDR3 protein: CASRTGTENTGELFF. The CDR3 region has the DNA TGTGCCAGCAGAACCGGGACTGAGAACACCGGGGAGCTGTTTTTT.

The CDR3 DNA is TGTGCCAGCAAAGGCTGGGCAGGGGATAATTCACCCCTCCACTTT. Its translation is CASKGWAGDNSPLHF. The V call is TRBV27, the J call TRBJ1-6, with D possibly TRBD1 on 6 matching bases. The CDR3 runs 15 residues. Trimming shortened V by 7 bases and J by 5 bases, and 15 bases separated the two germline ends. In germline, CDR1 is MNHEY, CDR2 SMNVEV (reference sequence).

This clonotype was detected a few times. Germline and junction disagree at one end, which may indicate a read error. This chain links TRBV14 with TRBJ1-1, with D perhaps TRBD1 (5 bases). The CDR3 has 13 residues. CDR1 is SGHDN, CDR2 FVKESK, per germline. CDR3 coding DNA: TGTGCCAGCAGCCCCTATCCAGGGACTGAAGCCTTCTTT. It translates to CASSPYPGTEAFF. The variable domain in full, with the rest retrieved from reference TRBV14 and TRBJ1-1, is EAGVTQFPSHSVIEKGQTVTLRCDPISGHDNLYWYRRVMGKEIKFLLHFVKESKQDESGMPNNRFLAERTGGTYSTLKVQPAELEDSGVYFCASSPYPGTEAFFGQGTRLTVV.

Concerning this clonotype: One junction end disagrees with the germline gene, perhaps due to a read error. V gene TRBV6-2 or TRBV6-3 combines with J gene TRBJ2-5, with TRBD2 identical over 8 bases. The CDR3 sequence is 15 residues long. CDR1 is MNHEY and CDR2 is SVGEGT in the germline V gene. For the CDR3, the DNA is TGTGCCAGCACCCAAGGCGGGGGGCCCCAAGAGGCCCAGTACTTC. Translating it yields CASTQGGGPQEAQYF.